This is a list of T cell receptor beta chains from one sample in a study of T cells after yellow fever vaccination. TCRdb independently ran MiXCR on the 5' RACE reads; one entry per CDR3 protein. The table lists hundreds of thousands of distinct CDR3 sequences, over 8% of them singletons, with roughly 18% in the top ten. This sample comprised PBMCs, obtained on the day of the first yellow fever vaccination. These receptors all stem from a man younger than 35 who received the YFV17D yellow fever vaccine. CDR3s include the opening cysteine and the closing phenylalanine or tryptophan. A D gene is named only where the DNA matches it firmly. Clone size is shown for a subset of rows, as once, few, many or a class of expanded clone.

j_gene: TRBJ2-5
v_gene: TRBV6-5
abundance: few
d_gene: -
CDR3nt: TGTGCCAGCAGGGTAGCGGAGACCCAGTACTTC
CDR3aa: CASRVAETQYF

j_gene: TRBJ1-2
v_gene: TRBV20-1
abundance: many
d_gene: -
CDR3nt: TGCAGTGCTGGGGGGGCTAACTATGGCTACACCTTC
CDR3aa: CSAGGANYGYTF

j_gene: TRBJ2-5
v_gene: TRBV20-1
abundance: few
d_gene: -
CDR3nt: TGCAGTGCTAGAGATATGGCGTTTCATGAGACCCAGTACTTC
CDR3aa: CSARDMAFHETQYF

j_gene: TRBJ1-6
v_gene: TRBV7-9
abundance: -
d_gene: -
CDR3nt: TGTGCCAGCAGCTTCTCTGGACCCTCCCGGGCCTCACCCCTCCACTTT
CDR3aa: CASSFSGPSRASPLHF

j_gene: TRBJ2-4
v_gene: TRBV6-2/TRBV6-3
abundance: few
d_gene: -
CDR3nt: TGTGCCAGCAGTTACCAAAACATTCAGTACTTC
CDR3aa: CASSYQNIQYF

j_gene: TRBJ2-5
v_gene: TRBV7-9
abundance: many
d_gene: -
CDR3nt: TGTGCCAGCAGCTTAGGACGTCTCTTGGAGGCAGAGACCCAGTACTTC
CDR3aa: CASSLGRLLEAETQYF

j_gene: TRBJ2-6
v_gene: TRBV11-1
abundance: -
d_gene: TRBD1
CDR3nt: TGTGCCAGCAGCTTACTCGGGACAGCGAACTCTGGGGCCAACGTCCTGACTTTC
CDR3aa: CASSLLGTANSGANVLTF

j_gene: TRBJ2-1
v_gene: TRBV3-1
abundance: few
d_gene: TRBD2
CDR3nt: TGTGCCAGCAGCCAGAAAGGACTAGCCCGTGATGAGCAGTTCTTC
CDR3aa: CASSQKGLARDEQFF

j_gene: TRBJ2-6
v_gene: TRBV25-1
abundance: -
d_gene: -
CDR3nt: TGTGCCAGCAGTGAATCCCCTCGGAGGGCCGGGGCCAACGTCCTGACTTTC
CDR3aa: CASSESPRRAGANVLTF

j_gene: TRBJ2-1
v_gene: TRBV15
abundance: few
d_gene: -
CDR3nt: TGTGCCACCAGCAGAGAGGGGGCCTGGAATGAGCAGTTCTTC
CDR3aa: CATSREGAWNEQFF

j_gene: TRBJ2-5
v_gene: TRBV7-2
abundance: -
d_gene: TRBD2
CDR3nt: TGTGCCAGCAGCTTAGTCTCGGGTAGCGGGGGGGCCCAGACCCAGTACTTC
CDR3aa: CASSLVSGSGGAQTQYF

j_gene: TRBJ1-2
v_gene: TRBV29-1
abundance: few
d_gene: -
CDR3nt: TGCAGCGTTGTTGGAGCCCAGAACTATGGCTACACCTTC
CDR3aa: CSVVGAQNYGYTF

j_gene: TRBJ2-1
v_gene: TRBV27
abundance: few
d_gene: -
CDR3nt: TGTGCCAGCAGTCCGGACAACGGTGTTAGTGAGCAGTTCTTC
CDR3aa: CASSPDNGVSEQFF

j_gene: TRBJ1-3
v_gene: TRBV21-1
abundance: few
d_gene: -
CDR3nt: TGTGCCAGCAGCAAAGTGACGGACAGGGCTGGAAACACCATATATTTT
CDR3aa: CASSKVTDRAGNTIYF

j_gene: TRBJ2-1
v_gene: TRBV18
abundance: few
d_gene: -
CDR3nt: TGTGCCAGCTCACCGGACTGGGGCCCCTACAATGAGCAGTTCTTC
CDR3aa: CASSPDWGPYNEQFF

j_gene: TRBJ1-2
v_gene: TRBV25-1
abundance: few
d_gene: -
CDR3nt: TGTGCCAGCAGTGAATTAGGAGGTGGGGCCGACTATGGCTACACCTTC
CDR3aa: CASSELGGGADYGYTF

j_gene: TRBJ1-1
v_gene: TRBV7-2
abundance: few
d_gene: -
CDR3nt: TGTGCCAGCAGCATAGGGGTGGACACTGAAGCTTTCTTT
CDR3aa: CASSIGVDTEAFF

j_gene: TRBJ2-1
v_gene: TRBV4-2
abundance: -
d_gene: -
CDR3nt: TGTGCCAGCAGCCGACCTGGAGGGGGCTCCAAAAACTCCTACAATGAGCAGTTCTTC
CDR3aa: CASSRPGGGSKNSYNEQFF

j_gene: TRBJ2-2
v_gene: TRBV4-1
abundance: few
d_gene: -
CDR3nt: TGCGCCAGCAGCCGGTCGATCGGGGAGCTGTTTTTT
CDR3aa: CASSRSIGELFF

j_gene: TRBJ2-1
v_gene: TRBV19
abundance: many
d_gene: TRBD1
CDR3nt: TGTGCCAGTAGGCCCGGGGACAGGGATTCCAATGAGCAGTTCTTC
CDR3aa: CASRPGDRDSNEQFF

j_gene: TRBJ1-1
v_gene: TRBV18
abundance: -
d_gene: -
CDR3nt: TGTGCCAGCTCACCACTGGAACTACCCATGAACACTGAAGCTTTCTTT
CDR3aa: CASSPLELPMNTEAFF

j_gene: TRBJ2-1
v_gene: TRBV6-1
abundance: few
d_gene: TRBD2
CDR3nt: TGTGCCAGCAGAACCGGAGGTAGCGGGGTCTACAATGAGCAGTTCTTC
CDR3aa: CASRTGGSGVYNEQFF

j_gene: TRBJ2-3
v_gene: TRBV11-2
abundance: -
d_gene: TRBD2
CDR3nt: TGTGCCAGCAGCGGGACTAGCGGGTTTTCAGATACGCAGTATTTT
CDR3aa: CASSGTSGFSDTQYF

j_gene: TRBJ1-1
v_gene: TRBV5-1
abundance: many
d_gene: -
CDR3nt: TGCGCCAGCAGCTTGGTGGGGGTTCAAACTGAAGCTTTCTTT
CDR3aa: CASSLVGVQTEAFF

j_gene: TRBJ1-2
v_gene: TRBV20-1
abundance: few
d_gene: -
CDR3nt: TGCAGTGCTCCCGCACAGTATGATTATGGCTACACCTTC
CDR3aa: CSAPAQYDYGYTF

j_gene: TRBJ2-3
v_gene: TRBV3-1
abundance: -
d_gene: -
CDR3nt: TGTGCCAGCAGCCAAGATCTCGCACAGGCTGCCACAGATACGCAGTATTTT
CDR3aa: CASSQDLAQAATDTQYF

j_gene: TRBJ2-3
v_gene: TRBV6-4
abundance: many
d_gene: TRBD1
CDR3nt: TGTGCCAGCAGTGACGGGACAGGGGGCACAGATACGCAGTATTTT
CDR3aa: CASSDGTGGTDTQYF

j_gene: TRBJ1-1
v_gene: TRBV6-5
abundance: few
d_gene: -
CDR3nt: TGTGCCAGCAGTTACATGCCAGTGAACACTGAAGCTTTCTTT
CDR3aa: CASSYMPVNTEAFF

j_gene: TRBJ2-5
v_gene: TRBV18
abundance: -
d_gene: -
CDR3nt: TGTGCCAGCTCACCGCCAAGCGTAGGGAAAGAGACCCAGTACTTC
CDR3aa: CASSPPSVGKETQYF

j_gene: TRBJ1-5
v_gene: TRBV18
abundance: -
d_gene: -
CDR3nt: TGTGCCAGCTCACCTGGGGAGAATCAGCCCCAGCATTTT
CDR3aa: CASSPGENQPQHF

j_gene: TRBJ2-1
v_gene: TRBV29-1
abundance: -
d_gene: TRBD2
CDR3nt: TGCAGCGTTCGACTAGCGGGCAATGAGCAGTTCTTC
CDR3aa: CSVRLAGNEQFF

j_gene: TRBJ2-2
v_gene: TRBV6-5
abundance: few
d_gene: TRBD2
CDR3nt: TGTGCCAGCAGTTCCAGCGGGGGAAACACCGGGGAGCTGTTTTTT
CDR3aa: CASSSSGGNTGELFF

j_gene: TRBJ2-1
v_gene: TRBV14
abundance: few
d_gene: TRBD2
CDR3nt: TGTGCCAGCAGTCGCACCGGGACTACTAGACACAATGAGCAGTTCTTC
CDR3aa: CASSRTGTTRHNEQFF

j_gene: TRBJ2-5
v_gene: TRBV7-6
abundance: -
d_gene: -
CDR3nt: TGTGCCAGCAGCTGGGGACACCAAGAGACCCAGTACTTC
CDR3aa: CASSWGHQETQYF

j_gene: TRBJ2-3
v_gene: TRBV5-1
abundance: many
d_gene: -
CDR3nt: TGCGCCAGCAGCTTCGATAGCACAGATACGCAGTATTTT
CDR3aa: CASSFDSTDTQYF